Following are 28 T cell receptor beta chains from one sample sequenced in a study of human T cells and chemical hapten exposure. A single record per CDR3 protein comes from TCRdb applying MiXCR to the RACE reads. Here the sample spans 35,000 to 50,000 distinct CDR3 sequences, 8.5% to 10% being singletons. Documented time point: patch test 2, 6 weeks after DPC sensitization. Treatment indicated: therapeutic diphenylcyclopropenone sensitization with weekly scalp DPC. Unfractionated whole blood yielded the extracted total RNA. The sequencing here drew on whole blood, taken in connection with sensitization to the hapten diphenylcyclopropenone (DPC). The receptor set was obtained from a woman aged 25-40 years with alopecia areata. Some clones in this sample may be carry-over from other donors' samples.

This clonotype was seen only a few times. This chain uses TRBV11-1 with TRBJ2-7; D gene ambiguous. CDR1 is SGHAT, CDR2 FQDESV, per germline (reference sequence). The CDR3 spans 12 residues. V dropped 4 bases and J dropped 1 base, with 5 bases sitting between them. DNA of the CDR3: TGTGCCAGCAGCTGGGTGTCCTACGAGCAGTACTTC. It is translated as CASSWVSYEQYF. The full variable domain, in which reference TRBV11-1 and TRBJ2-7 provide the parts outside the CDR3, is EAEVAQSPRYKITEKSQAVAFWCDPISGHATLYWYRQILGQGPELLVQFQDESVVDDSQLPKDRFSAERLKGVDSTLKIQPAELGDSAMYLCASSWVSYEQYFGPGTRLTVT.

In its sample, this clonotype was seen a few times. The chain carries TRBV19 and TRBJ1-5, with D unclear. Looked up from germline, CDR1 is LNHDA and CDR2 is SQIVND (reference sequence). V was shortened by 1 base and J by 0 bases, with 7 bases between the two germline ends. The CDR3 contains 15 residues. The CDR3 DNA reads TGTGCCAGTAGTATAGCCCTAAATAGCAATCAGCCCCAGCATTTT. Its translation is CASSIALNSNQPQHF.

This clonotype was detected a few times. The chain uses TRBV4-3 and TRBJ2-5; TRBD1 is a possible D gene (6 bases). This CDR3 has 15 residues. Trimming stripped 4 bases from V and 2 bases from J, with 14 bases between. CDR1 is LGHNA and CDR2 is YSLEER in the germline V gene. In nucleotides, the CDR3 is TGCGCCAGCAGCCTAGCTAAAAGGGGGCAAGAGACCCAGTACTTC. Amino acids: CASSLAKRGQETQYF.

The chain is built from TRBV30 and TRBJ1-1; D not resolved. Trimming cost V 5 bases and J 7 bases, with 17 bases left between them. This CDR3 has 13 amino acids. The V gene's germline CDR1 is GTSNPN and CDR2 SVGIG (reference sequence). The CDR3 sequence is CAWGRSPGDEAFF. CDR3 nucleotide sequence: TGTGCCTGGGGCCGGTCTCCCGGGGATGAAGCTTTCTTT.

J is TRBJ2-7 and V is TRBV6-6; D not certain. Germline values: CDR1 MNHNY, CDR2 SVGAGI (reference sequence). V was clipped by 6 bases and J by 4 bases, with 4 bases between them. The CDR3 spans 10 residues. The CDR3 DNA is TGTGCCAGCAGAAGTTACGAGCAGTACTTC. It codes for CASRSYEQYF.

CDR3 sequence reads: CASSQAPGGESNQPQHF. As DNA, the CDR3 is TGTGCCAGCAGCCAGGCCCCGGGGGGAGAGAGCAATCAGCCCCAGCATTTT. This rearrangement joins TRBV3-1 to TRBJ1-5; D is possibly TRBD1 (5 bases). This CDR3 region has 17 residues. Germline values: CDR1 LGHDT, CDR2 YNNKEL (reference sequence). V shed 3 bases and J shed 1 base, with 16 bases lying between them.

The chain has TRBV14 and TRBJ1-1; TRBD1 is a possible D gene (5 bases). The V end was cut by 0 bases, the J end by 10 bases, with 12 bases between. Germline loops: CDR1 SGHDN, CDR2 FVKESK. There are 13 residues in the CDR3. CDR3 residues: CASSQDRLGGAFF. The DNA for the CDR3 is TGTGCCAGCAGCCAAGATCGTTTGGGGGGAGCTTTCTTT.

The chain links TRBV7-9 to TRBJ1-1; D remains unclear. The CDR3 sequence is 11 residues long. With 1 base removed from V and 6 bases from J, the gap between germline ends came to 3 bases. CDR1 and CDR2 (germline): SEHNR, FQNEAQ (reference sequence). CDR3 nucleotide sequence: TGTGCCAGCAGCTTAGAGTCTGAAGCTTTCTTT. Protein product: CASSLESEAFF.

Details on this clonotype: Relative to the germline gene, one junction end is altered; a read error may explain this. V gene TRBV2 combines with J gene TRBJ2-7; the match to TRBD1 covers 7 bases. CDR1 SNHLY and CDR2 FYNNEI come from the germline V gene. This CDR3 has 14 residues. In DNA, the CDR3 is TGTGCCAGCAGTGGCGTAGGGGGCCCCTACGTGCAGTACTTC. Translated, it gives CASSGVGGPYVQYF. The full variable domain, completed using reference TRBV2 and TRBJ2-7, is EPEVTQTPSHQVTQMGQEVILRCVPISNHLYFYWYRQILGQKVEFLVSFYNNEISEKSEIFDDQFSVERPDGSNFTLKIRSTKLEDSAMYFCASSGVGGPYVQYFGPGTRLTVT.

V usage is TRBV20-1 and J usage is TRBJ2-3; the match to TRBD1 covers 9 bases. With 5 bases clipped from V and 1 base from J, the junction kept 7 bases outside the gene matches. Germline V gene sequence: CDR1 DFQATT, CDR2 SNEGSKA (reference sequence). The CDR3 sequence is 15 residues long. The CDR3 sequence: CSARTGVAGTDTQYF. The CDR3 nucleotides are TGCAGTGCTCGGACAGGGGTGGCAGGCACAGATACGCAGTATTTT.

The sample holds a few counts of this clonotype. The gene calls are TRBV29-1 and TRBJ2-5; 7 bases fit TRBD1. The CDR3 sequence is 14 residues long. The junction had 9 bases not matched to a gene; V was cut back by 6 bases and J by 2 bases. CDR1 and CDR2 from the germline V gene are SQVTM and ANQGSEA. Here the CDR3 DNA reads TGCAGCGTCGTTACGGGACAGCAACAAGAGACCCAGTACTTC. This encodes CSVVTGQQQETQYF. The entire variable domain, with the rest obtained from reference TRBV29-1 and TRBJ2-5, is as follows: SAVISQKPSRDICQRGTSLTIQCQVDSQVTMMFWYRQQPGQSLTLIATANQGSEATYESGFVIDKFPISRPNLTFSTLTVSNMSPEDSSIYLCSVVTGQQQETQYFGPGTRLLVL.

V is TRBV5-1 and J is TRBJ2-2; perhaps TRBD1 as D (5 bases). Trimming stripped 4 bases from V and 6 bases from J, with 16 bases between. CDR3 length: 15 residues. Germline CDR1 and CDR2: SGHRS and YFSETQ. In DNA form, the CDR3 reads TGCGCCAGCAGCCCCTCATGGGGCAGTGCCGGGGAGCTGTTTTTT. Translated, it gives CASSPSWGSAGELFF. Using reference TRBV5-1 and TRBJ2-2 for the parts outside the CDR3, the full variable domain is KAGVTQTPRYLIKTRGQQVTLSCSPISGHRSVSWYQQTPGQGLQFLFEYFSETQRNKGNFPGRFSGRQFSNSRSEMNVSTLELGDSALYLCASSPSWGSAGELFFGEGSRLTVL.

This clonotype was recorded a few times. The chain is built from TRBV28 and TRBJ2-7; TRBD2 is a possible D gene (5 bases). Trimming removed 3 bases from V and 9 bases from J, with 12 bases in between. Germline V lookup: CDR1 MDHEN, CDR2 SYDVKM. CDR3 length equals 12 residues. CDR3 protein: CASSLPNRGQYF. CDR3 coding DNA: TGTGCCAGCAGTTTGCCTAATCGGGGGCAGTACTTC.

Only a few counts were recorded for this clonotype. V and J are TRBV11-2 and TRBJ1-6; TRBD1 matches at 7 bases. CDR3 size: 14 residues. Germline V gives CDR1 SGHAT, CDR2 FQNNGV. V shed 5 bases, J shed 10 bases, and the junction held 8 bases outside the gene matches. The DNA of the CDR3 is TGTGCCAGCAGCCCCGACAGGGTTCTATCACCCCTCCACTTT. The encoded protein is CASSPDRVLSPLHF.

V usage is TRBV28 and J usage is TRBJ1-6; 9 positions match TRBD1. V shed 7 bases and J 3 bases; nucleotides not matched to a gene: 4. The CDR3 is made up of 15 amino acids. Germline V gene data show CDR1 as MDHEN and CDR2 as SYDVKM. The CDR3 nucleotides are TGTGCCAGCACCGAGACAGGGGGCTATAATTCACCCCTCCACTTT. Translation: CASTETGGYNSPLHF.

The rearrangement uses TRBV7-8 and TRBJ2-1, with a tentative D call TRBD1 (6 bases). CDR1 SGHVS and CDR2 FQNEAQ come from the germline V gene. Trimming removed 5 bases at V and 0 bases at J, with 17 bases between. The CDR3 consists of 17 residues. The CDR3 reads CASSRTPTGLSYNEQFF. Written as DNA, the CDR3 is TGTGCCAGCAGCCGGACCCCGACAGGCCTCTCCTACAATGAGCAGTTCTTC. The variable domain in full, with the rest retrieved from reference TRBV7-8 and TRBJ2-1, is GAGVSQSPRYKVAKRGQDVALRCDPISGHVSLFWYQQALGQGPEFLTYFQNEAQLDKSGLPSDRFFAERPEGSVSTLKIQRTQQEDSAVYLCASSRTPTGLSYNEQFFGPGTRLTVL.

This clonotype was recorded a few times. CDR3 nucleotide sequence: TGCGCCAGCAGCAACTTGCCAGGGAGCTCCTACGAGCAGTACTTC. This gives the protein CASSNLPGSSYEQYF. This rearrangement joins TRBV4-3 to TRBJ2-7; possibly TRBD1 or TRBD2 for D (5 bases each). Germline assignment: CDR1 LGHNA and CDR2 YSLEER. With 5 bases removed from V and 0 bases from J, the gap between germline ends came to 14 bases. This CDR3 has 15 residues.

The rearrangement links TRBV12-3 or TRBV12-4 to TRBJ2-2; D gene unclear. The CDR3 is 12 amino acids. V shed 3 bases and J shed 6 bases, with 5 bases lying between them. CDR3 in DNA: TGTGCCAGCAGTTTCTCGGCCGGGGAGCTGTTTTTT. Encoded protein: CASSFSAGELFF.

This clonotype was detected many times. V and J are TRBV7-2 and TRBJ1-1, with no clear D. Germline V lookup: CDR1 SGHTA, CDR2 FQGNSA. The CDR3 runs 14 residues. V was pared by 1 base and J by 1 base, with 7 bases between. CDR3 sequence: CASSLEGRNTEAFF. The CDR3 DNA is TGTGCCAGCAGCTTAGAGGGCAGGAACACTGAAGCTTTCTTT.

Remarks on this clonotype: This sequence may be a read error, since a much larger clone differs from it by one base. V is TRBV18 and J is TRBJ2-6; unclear D gene. CDR1 and CDR2 (germline): KGHSH, LQKENI. The CDR3 is 16 residues long. The CDR3 bases are TGTGCCAGCTCACCGGGTGGGCCGGCTGGGACCAACGTCCTGACTTTC. Translated, it gives CASSPGGPAGTNVLTF.

This clonotype was seen many times. The chain employs TRBV28 and TRBJ2-6; D possibly corresponds to TRBD1 (6 bases). Trimming cost V 8 bases and J 0 bases, with 11 bases left between them. CDR1 MDHEN and CDR2 SYDVKM come from the germline V gene. The CDR3 extends over 15 amino acids. CDR3 coding DNA: TGTGCCAGCCTGGGGACAAACTCTGGGGCCAACGTCCTGACTTTC. Translated: CASLGTNSGANVLTF.

The chain employs TRBV21-1 and TRBJ2-3; no DNA check was done on the table's D call, TRBD1. TRBV21-1 is a pseudogene segment. The CDR3 is 16 amino acids. CDR3 nucleotides: TGTGCCAGCAGGCGACCGGGACAGCCTGACGTAAGGGCGCAGTATTTT. Translating it yields CASRRPGQPDVRAQYF.

In this sample, this clonotype turned up many times. The chain links TRBV5-1 to TRBJ1-1; no clear D gene. This CDR3 contains 12 residues. V lost 5 bases, J lost 7 bases, and 12 bases lay in between. CDR1 and CDR2 (germline): SGHRS, YFSETQ. The CDR3 protein is CASRFEWGEAFF. CDR3 DNA sequence: TGCGCCAGCAGATTTGAGTGGGGTGAAGCTTTCTTT.

This clonotype was counted many times. This chain uses TRBV29-1 with TRBJ2-7; TRBD2 might be the D (6 bases). The CDR3 sequence is 13 residues long. The germline V gene has CDR1 SQVTM and CDR2 ANQGSEA. Trimming removed 4 bases from V and 0 bases from J, with 10 bases in between. The DNA for the CDR3 is TGCAGCGTTGTGAGCGGGCTCTCCTACGAGCAGTACTTC. Its translation is CSVVSGLSYEQYF.

Only a few counts were recorded for this clonotype. This chain joins TRBV7-2 and TRBJ2-2; D is undetermined. Trimming cost V 1 base and J 0 bases, with 9 bases left between them. The CDR3 has 16 amino acids. Germline assignment: CDR1 SGHTA and CDR2 FQGNSA. CDR3 sequence (DNA): TGTGCCAGCAGCTTAGTGGTAGGGCCGAACACCGGGGAGCTGTTTTTT. The encoded protein is CASSLVVGPNTGELFF.

This rearrangement joins TRBV9 to TRBJ1-6; TRBD1 is a possible D gene (6 bases). Trimming shortened V by 4 bases and J by 9 bases, and 14 bases separated the two germline ends. Germline CDR1 and CDR2: SGDLS and YYNGEE. The CDR3 loop spans 14 amino acids. The CDR3 DNA is TGTGCCAGCAGCCTCATGGGGGGCGGTTCACCCCTCCACTTT. Translated: CASSLMGGGSPLHF.

This clonotype turned up a few times. The chain has TRBV7-8 and TRBJ2-2, with 7 positions matching TRBD1. CDR1 is SGHVS, CDR2 FQNEAQ, per germline. CDR3 size: 15 residues. V dropped 4 bases and J dropped 2; count of bases not matched to a gene: 4. DNA for the CDR3: TGTGCCAGCAGCTACCGGGACAGTAACACCGGGGAGCTGTTTTTT. This codes for CASSYRDSNTGELFF.

At least ten counts were recorded for this clonotype. The rearrangement uses TRBV28 and TRBJ2-1; D unresolved. Trimming took off 1 base at V and 3 bases at J, with 1 base between the two ends. CDR1 and CDR2 (germline): MDHEN, SYDVKM. The CDR3 is 12 amino acids. The CDR3 protein is CASSLYYNEQFF. CDR3 nucleotide sequence: TGTGCCAGCAGTTTATACTACAATGAGCAGTTCTTC.